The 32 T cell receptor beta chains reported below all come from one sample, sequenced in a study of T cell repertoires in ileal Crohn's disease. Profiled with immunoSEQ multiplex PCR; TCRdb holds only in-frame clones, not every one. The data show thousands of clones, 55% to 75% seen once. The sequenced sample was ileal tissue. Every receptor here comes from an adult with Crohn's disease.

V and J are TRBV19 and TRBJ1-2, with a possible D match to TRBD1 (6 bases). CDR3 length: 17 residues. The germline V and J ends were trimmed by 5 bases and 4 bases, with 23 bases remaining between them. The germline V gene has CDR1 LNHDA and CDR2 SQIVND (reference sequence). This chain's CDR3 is CASSLVAGAPTAYGYTF. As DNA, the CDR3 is TGTGCCAGTAGTCTCGTAGCGGGGGCCCCCACGGCCTATGGCTACACCTTC.

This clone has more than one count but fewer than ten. CDR3 sequence (DNA): TGCAGCGTCCGACTAGCGGCAGATACGCAGTATTTT. This codes for CSVRLAADTQYF. This chain connects TRBV29-1 to TRBJ2-3; the match to TRBD2 covers 9 bases. The germline V gene has CDR1 SQVTM and CDR2 ANQGSEA. The CDR3 has 12 amino acids. Unmatched junction bases numbered 2, after V lost 6 bases and J lost 4 bases.

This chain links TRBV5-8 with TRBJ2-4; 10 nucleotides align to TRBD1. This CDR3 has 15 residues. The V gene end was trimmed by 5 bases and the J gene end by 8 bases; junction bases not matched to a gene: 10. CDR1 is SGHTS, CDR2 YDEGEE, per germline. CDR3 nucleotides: TGTGCCAGCAGGTCCCGACAGGGGGCGAGGGACATTCAGTACTTC. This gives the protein CASRSRQGARDIQYF.

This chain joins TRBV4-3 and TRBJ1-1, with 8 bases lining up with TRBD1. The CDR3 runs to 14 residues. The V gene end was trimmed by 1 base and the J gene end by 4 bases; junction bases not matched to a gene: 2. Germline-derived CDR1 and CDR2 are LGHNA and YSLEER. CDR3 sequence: CASSQADRATEAFF. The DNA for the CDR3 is TGCGCCAGCAGCCAAGCGGACAGGGCCACTGAAGCTTTCTTT.

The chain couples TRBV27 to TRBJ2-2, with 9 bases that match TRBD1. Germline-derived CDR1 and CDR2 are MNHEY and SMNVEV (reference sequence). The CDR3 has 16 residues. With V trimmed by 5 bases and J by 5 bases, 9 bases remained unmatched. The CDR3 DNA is TGTGCCAGCAGTCGGGGGACAGGGCTTAGGACCGGGGAGCTGTTTTTT. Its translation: CASSRGTGLRTGELFF.

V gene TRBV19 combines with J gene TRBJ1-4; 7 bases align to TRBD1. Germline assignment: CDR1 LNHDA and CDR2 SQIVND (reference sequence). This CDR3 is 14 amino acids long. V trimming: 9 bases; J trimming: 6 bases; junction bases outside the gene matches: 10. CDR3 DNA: TGTGCCAGCAGACGACAGGGCTCAGATGAAAAACTGTTTTTT. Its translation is CASRRQGSDEKLFF.

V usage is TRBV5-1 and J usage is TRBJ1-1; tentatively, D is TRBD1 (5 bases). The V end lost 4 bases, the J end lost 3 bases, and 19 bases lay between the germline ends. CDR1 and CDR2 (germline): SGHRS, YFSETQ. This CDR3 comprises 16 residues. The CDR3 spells CASSTYSTALHTEAFF. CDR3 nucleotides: TGCGCCAGCAGCACCTATTCGACAGCACTACACACTGAAGCTTTCTTT.

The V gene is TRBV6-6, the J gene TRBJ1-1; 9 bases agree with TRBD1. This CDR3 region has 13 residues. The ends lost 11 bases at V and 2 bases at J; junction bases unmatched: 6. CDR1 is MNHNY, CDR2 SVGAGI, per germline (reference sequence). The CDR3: CAGSDRGNTEAFF. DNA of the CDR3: TGTGCCGGATCGGACAGGGGAAACACTGAAGCTTTCTTT.

The CDR3 nucleotides are TGTGCCAGCAGCGTCACCGGGACAGGGGGAAACACCATATATTTT. This encodes CASSVTGTGGNTIYF. The V call is TRBV9, the J call TRBJ1-3, with TRBD1 identical over 9 bases. V gave up 2 bases and J gave up 4 bases; unmatched junction bases: 4. Germline V gives CDR1 SGDLS, CDR2 YYNGEE. The CDR3 is 15 amino acids. Complete variable domain (other parts from reference TRBV9 and TRBJ1-3): DSGVTQTPKHLITATGQRVTLRCSPRSGDLSVYWYQQSLDQGLQFLIQYYNGEERAKGNILERFSAQQFPDLHSELNLSSLELGDSALYFCASSVTGTGGNTIYFGEGSWLTVV.

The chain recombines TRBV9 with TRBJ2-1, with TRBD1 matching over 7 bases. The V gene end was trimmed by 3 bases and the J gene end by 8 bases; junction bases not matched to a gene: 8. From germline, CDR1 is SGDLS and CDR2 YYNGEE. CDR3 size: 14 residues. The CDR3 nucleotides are TGTGCCAGCAGCGAAGAGGACAGGCGTTATGAGCAGTTCTTC. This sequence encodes CASSEEDRRYEQFF.

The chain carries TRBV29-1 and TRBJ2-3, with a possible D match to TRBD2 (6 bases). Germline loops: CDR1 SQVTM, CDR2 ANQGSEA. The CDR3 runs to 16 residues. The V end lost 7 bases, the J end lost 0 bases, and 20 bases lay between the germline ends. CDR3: CSGQYPPGTSTDTQYF. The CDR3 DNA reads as TGCAGCGGCCAATACCCCCCCGGGACTAGCACAGATACGCAGTATTTT.

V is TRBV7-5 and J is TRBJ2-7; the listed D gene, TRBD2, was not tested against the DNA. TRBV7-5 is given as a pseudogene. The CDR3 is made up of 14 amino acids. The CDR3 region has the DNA TGTGCCAGAAGCTTCCCGGGACTAGACTACGAGCAGTACTTC. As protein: CARSFPGLDYEQYF.

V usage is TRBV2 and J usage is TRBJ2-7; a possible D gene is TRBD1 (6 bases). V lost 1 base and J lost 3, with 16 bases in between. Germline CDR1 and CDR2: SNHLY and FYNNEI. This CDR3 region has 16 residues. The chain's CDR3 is CASSEGGRVVNYEQYF. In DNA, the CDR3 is TGTGCCAGCAGTGAAGGGGGGCGGGTAGTCAACTACGAGCAGTACTTC.

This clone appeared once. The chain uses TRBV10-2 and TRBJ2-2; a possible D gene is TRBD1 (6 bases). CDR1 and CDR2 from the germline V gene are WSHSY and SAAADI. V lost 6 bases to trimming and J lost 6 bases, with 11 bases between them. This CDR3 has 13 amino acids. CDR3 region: CASRDRTSGELFF. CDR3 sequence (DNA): TGCGCCAGCAGGGACAGAACCTCCGGGGAGCTGTTTTTT.

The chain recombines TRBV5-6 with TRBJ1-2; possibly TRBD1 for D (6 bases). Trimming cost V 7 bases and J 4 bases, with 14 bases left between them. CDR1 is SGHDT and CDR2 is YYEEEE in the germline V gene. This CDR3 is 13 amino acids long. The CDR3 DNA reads TGTGCCAGCGTGCTAAGGGGGGGCTATGGCTACACCTTC. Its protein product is CASVLRGGYGYTF.

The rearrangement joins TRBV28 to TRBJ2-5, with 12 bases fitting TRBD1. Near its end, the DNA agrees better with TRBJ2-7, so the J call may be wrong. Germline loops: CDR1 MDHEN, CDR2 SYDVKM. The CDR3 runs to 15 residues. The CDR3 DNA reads TGTGCCAGCAGTTTAGGGACAGGGGGCGCAGGCGAGCAGTACTTC. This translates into CASSLGTGGAGEQYF.

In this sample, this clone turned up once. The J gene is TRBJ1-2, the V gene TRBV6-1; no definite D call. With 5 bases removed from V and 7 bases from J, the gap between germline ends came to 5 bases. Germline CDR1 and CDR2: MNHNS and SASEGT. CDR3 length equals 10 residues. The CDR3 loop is CASSFSGYTF. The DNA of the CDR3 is TGTGCCAGCAGTTTCTCTGGCTACACCTTC.

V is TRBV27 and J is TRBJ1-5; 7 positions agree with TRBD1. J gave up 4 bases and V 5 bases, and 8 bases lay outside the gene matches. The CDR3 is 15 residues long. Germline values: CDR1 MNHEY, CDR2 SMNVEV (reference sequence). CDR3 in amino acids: CASSPLTGRNQPQHF. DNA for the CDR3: TGTGCCAGCAGTCCCTTGACAGGGAGGAATCAGCCCCAGCATTTT.

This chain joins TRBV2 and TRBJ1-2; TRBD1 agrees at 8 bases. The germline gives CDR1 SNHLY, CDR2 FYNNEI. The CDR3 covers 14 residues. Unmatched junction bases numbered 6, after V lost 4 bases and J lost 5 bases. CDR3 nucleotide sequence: TGTGCCAGCAGTGCCGGACAGGGCCTTTATGGCTACACCTTC. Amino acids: CASSAGQGLYGYTF.

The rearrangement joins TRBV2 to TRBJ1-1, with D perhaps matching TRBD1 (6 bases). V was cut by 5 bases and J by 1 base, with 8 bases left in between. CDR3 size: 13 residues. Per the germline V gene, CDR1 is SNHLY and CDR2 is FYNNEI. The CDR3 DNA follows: TGTGCCAGCAGTCGACAGGAGAACACTGAAGCTTTCTTT. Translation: CASSRQENTEAFF.

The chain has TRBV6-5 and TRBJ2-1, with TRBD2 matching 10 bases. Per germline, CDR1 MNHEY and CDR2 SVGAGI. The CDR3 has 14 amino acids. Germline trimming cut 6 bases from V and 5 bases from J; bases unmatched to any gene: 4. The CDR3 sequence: CASRPGLADNEQFF. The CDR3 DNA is TGTGCCAGCAGACCTGGACTAGCGGACAATGAGCAGTTCTTC.

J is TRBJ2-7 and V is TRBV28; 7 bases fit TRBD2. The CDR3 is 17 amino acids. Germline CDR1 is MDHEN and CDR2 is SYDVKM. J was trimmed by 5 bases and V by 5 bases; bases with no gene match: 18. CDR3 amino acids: CASSSSWGGGRPDEQYF. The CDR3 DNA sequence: TGTGCCAGCAGTAGTTCCTGGGGGGGTGGGAGACCCGACGAGCAGTACTTC. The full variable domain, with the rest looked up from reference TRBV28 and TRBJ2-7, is DVKVTQSSRYLVKRTGEKVFLECVQDMDHENMFWYRQDPGLGLRLIYFSYDVKMKEKGDIPEGYSVSREKKERFSLILESASTNQTSMYLCASSSSWGGGRPDEQYFGPGTRLTVT.

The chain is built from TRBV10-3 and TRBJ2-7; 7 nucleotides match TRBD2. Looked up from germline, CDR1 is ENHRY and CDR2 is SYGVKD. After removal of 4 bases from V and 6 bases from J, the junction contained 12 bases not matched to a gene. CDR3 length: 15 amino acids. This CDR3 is CAISGGREGFGEQYF. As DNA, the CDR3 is TGTGCCATCAGTGGGGGGAGGGAGGGGTTTGGCGAGCAGTACTTC.

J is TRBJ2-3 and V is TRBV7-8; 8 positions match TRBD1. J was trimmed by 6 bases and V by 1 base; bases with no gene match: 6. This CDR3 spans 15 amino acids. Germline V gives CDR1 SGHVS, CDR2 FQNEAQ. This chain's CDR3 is CASSLVYRGTDTQYF. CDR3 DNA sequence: TGTGCCAGCAGCTTAGTGTACAGGGGGACTGATACGCAGTATTTT.

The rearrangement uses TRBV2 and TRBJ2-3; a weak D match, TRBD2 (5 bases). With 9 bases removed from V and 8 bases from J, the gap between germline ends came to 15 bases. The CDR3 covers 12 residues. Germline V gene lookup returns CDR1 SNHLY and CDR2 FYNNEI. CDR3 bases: TGTGCCAGTCTATACGCGGCGGGTACGCAGTATTTT. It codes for CASLYAAGTQYF.

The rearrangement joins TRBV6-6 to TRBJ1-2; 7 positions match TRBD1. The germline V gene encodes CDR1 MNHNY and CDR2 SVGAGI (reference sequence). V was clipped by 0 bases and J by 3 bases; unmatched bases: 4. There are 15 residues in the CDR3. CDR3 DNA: TGTGCCAGCAGTTACTCAGGGGGCGCGGACTATGGCTACACCTTC. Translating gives CASSYSGGADYGYTF.

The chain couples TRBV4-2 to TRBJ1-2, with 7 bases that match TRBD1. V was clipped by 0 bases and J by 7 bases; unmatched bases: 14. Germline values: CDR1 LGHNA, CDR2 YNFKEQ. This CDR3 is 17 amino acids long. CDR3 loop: CASSQDHTQGIYRGYTF. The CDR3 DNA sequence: TGTGCCAGCAGCCAAGACCACACACAGGGGATCTACCGTGGCTACACCTTC.

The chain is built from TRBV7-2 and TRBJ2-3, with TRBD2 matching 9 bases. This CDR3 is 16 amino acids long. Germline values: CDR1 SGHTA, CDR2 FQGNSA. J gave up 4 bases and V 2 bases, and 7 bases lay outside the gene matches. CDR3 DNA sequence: TGTGCCAGCAGCTTAAATCAGGGACTAGCCTCAGATACGCAGTATTTT. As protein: CASSLNQGLASDTQYF.

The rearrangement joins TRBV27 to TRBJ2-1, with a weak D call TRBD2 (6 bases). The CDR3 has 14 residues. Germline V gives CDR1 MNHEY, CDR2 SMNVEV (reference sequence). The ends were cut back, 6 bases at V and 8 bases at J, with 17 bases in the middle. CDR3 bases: TGTGCCAGCAGCTCACTAGCTATTGGCGATGAGCAGTTCTTC. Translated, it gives CASSSLAIGDEQFF.

The CDR3 DNA reads as TGTGCCAGCAGCTCGGGAGCCCCTGTAACAGATACGCAGTATTTT. Amino acids: CASSSGAPVTDTQYF. The chain joins TRBV5-8 to TRBJ2-3, with D perhaps matching TRBD2 (6 bases). Germline values: CDR1 SGHTS, CDR2 YDEGEE. This CDR3 is 15 amino acids long. Trimming shortened V by 3 bases and J by 3 bases, and 14 bases separated the two germline ends.

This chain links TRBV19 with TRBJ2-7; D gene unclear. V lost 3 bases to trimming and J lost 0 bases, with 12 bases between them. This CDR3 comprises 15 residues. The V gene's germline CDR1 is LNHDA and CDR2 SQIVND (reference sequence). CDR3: CASSMEPASSYEQYF. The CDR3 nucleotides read TGTGCCAGTAGTATGGAGCCGGCCTCCTCCTACGAGCAGTACTTC.

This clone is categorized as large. In DNA, the CDR3 is TGTGCCAGCAGCCATTCCGGGACAGAAGAGACCCAGTACTTC. Its translation: CASSHSGTEETQYF. The chain carries TRBV13 and TRBJ2-5; the match to TRBD1 covers 7 bases. This CDR3 spans 14 amino acids. CDR1 and CDR2 (germline): PRHDT, FYEKMQ (reference sequence). Trimming at V came to 5 bases and at J to 3 bases, leaving 6 bases not matched to a gene.